This T cell receptor beta chain was profiled in a study of blood T cell repertoires in COVID-19. Turning to the study itself: The United States, Italy and Spain were the sources of the acute and convalescent COVID-19 samples.

In the study's own analysis: For nucleated cells, counts were estimated from reference gene primer amplification. The data were produced by immunoSEQ multiplex PCR, yet TCRdb's version contains in-frame clones alone and is incomplete. V and J calls and clone size are as listed in that table; D and trimming were resolved from the DNA. Found here are 80,000 to 100,000 clones, over 75% of them singletons; the top ten hold 20%. The source material was peripheral blood. This sequence originates from a human donor in a cohort sampled during active COVID-19.

The CDR3 loop reads CASSPGTLEQFF. CDR3 sequence (DNA): TGTGCCAGCTCACCCGGGACTTTAGAGCAGTTCTTC. V and J are TRBV18 and TRBJ2-1, with D possibly TRBD2 on 6 matching bases. CDR3 size: 12 residues. The germline CDR1 and CDR2 sequences are KGHSH and LQKENI. The V and J ends lost 3 bases and 10 bases respectively, with 10 bases between them. The full variable domain, completed using reference TRBV18 and TRBJ2-1, is NAGVMQNPRHLVRRRGQEARLRCSPMKGHSHVYWYRQLPEEGLKFMVYLQKENIIDESGMPKERFSAEFPKEGPSILRIQQVVRGDSAAYFCASSPGTLEQFFGPGTRLTVL.